This note documents a single T cell receptor beta chain sequence. Its specificity is unknown. This entry is derived from a study of response to subunit inactivated influenza vaccine. Overall study results and limits: The study's authors posited that every seasonal influenza vaccination enlists few new T cells.

The trim removed 5 bases at V and 9 bases at J, leaving 12 bases unmatched. The CDR3 has 14 residues. TCRdb re-derived calls from the RT-PCR reads in MiXCR, one entry per CDR3 protein. The table has roughly 780,000 distinct CDR3 sequences, approximately 17% seen once. This rearrangement joins TRBV12-3 or TRBV12-4 to TRBJ2-5; TRBD2 matches at 7 bases. This clonotype originated in a man aged 45-60 years who received an inactivated influenza vaccine. Sample: PBMCs from blood, taken about 5 days after vaccination. The CDR3 coding sequence is TGTGCCAGCAGTGCCGGGACTCCCCGGGGGGCCCAGTACTTC. Translating gives CASSAGTPRGAQYF.